This T cell receptor beta chain was identified in a study of blood T cell repertoires in COVID-19 (dated by TCRdb to the early 2020s). A note on the overall study: Samples covering the acute and convalescent phases of COVID-19 were provided by collaborators in the United States, Italy and Spain. The prospective study material was composed of cDNA or gDNA derived from T cells, B-cell-depleted T cells, or PBMCs. The dataset comprised deeply sampled blood TCRbeta repertoires from subjects exposed to, actively infected with, or recovered from COVID-19. The repertoires were made available in a free public database intended to serve as a resource for research on the immune response to SARS-CoV-2. The samples were drawn from two sources: the first 160 participants of the ongoing ImmuneRACE study, and 1,000 to 1,500 subjects contributed by 6 global collaborators. The sample metadata nearly always contained a de-identified subject ID, COVID-19 status, age in years and sex. HLA class I and class II types, where available, came from metadata supplied by the sample provider rather than from assay-based typing. Study-wide findings and limitations: The amount of clinical and demographic metadata varied by source and participant and was provided uncurated.

TCRbeta CDR3 regions were amplified from genomic DNA using the immunoSEQ Assay, a bias-controlled multiplex PCR. Processing in the source paper ran as follows. Nucleated cell counts per sample were estimated from amplification of reference gene primers within the assay. Sequence reads were collapsed and filtered to measure the absolute abundance of every unique TCRbeta CDR3 rearrangement. For each sample, productive Simpson clonality was calculated as the square root of Simpson's diversity index over productive rearrangements. TCRdb provides this immuneACCESS table in a form limited to in-frame rearrangements. Some clones are lacking; in checked studies, under half of them reflect an unresolved V gene, and why the rest are absent is not known. V and J calls and clone size follow that table, whereas D and trimming were derived from the DNA. The sample table lists over 120,000 clones, 80% to 90% of them with a count of one. The ten largest clones take up roughly 8% of the sample.

Worth noting for this clone: There is no known antigen for this receptor. No base-level quality is on record; no much larger clone is a single base apart.

Whole blood was collected in K2EDTA tubes by collaborating institutions according to the institutions' own protocols. For TCRbeta analysis, collaborator samples were shipped as frozen whole blood, as isolated PBMCs, or as DNA extracted from either sample type. What was sequenced was peripheral blood. This receptor was obtained from a woman aged 45-65 years with active or convalescent COVID-19.

The CDR3 amino acid sequence is: CSASEGDWSNQPQHF. The nucleotide sequence is TGCAGTGCTAGTGAAGGGGATTGGAGCAATCAGCCCCAGCATTTT. The rearranged segments are TRBV20-1 and TRBJ1-5, with TRBD1 as a weak D call on 5 bases. Looking up the germline V gene (reference sequence) yields CDR1 DFQATT and CDR2 SNEGSKA. The CDR3 runs 15 amino acids, cysteine and phenylalanine included. Here the CDR3 DNA is all that survives: 45 bases in frame from base 1. V and J lose 3 bases and 1 base, and a span of 13 bases separates them.